Shown below are 25 T cell receptor beta chains from a single sample sequenced in a study of cytomegalovirus exposure and HLA in healthy donors. PCR used 60 Vbeta primers and 13 Jbeta primers. Sequenced by immunoSEQ multiplex PCR; TCRdb stores in-frame clones only, minus some. Altogether 150,000 to 200,000 clones are present, approximately 78% being singletons, with the ten largest covering under 3%. Sequencing was carried out using PBMCs. Receptor source: a human donor in good health.

V gene TRBV5-1 combines with J gene TRBJ1-4; 8 bases align to TRBD1. Unmatched junction bases numbered 4, after V lost 0 bases and J lost 6 bases. The CDR3 is 15 amino acids. Germline V gene data show CDR1 as SGHRS and CDR2 as YFSETQ. The CDR3 spells CASSLVQGADEKLFF. In nucleotides, the CDR3 is TGCGCCAGCAGCTTGGTTCAGGGGGCGGATGAAAAACTGTTTTTT. Supplemented by reference TRBV5-1 and TRBJ1-4, the full variable domain reads KAGVTQTPRYLIKTRGQQVTLSCSPISGHRSVSWYQQTPGQGLQFLFEYFSETQRNKGNFPGRFSGRQFSNSRSEMNVSTLELGDSALYLCASSLVQGADEKLFFGSGTQLSVL.

J is TRBJ1-1 and V is TRBV6-5, with unresolved D. Per the germline V gene, CDR1 is MNHEY and CDR2 is SVGAGI. CDR3 length: 14 amino acids. The ends were cut back, 2 bases at V and 1 base at J, with 8 bases in the middle. CDR3 DNA: TGTGCCAGCAGTTACGGGCTAAAGAACACTGAAGCTTTCTTT. It yields the protein CASSYGLKNTEAFF.

The J gene is TRBJ1-2, the V gene TRBV9, with TRBD1 identical over 7 bases. The CDR3 has 14 residues. Germline values: CDR1 SGDLS, CDR2 YYNGEE. Trimming took 0 bases from V and 8 from J; bases not matched to a gene: 7. In DNA form, the CDR3 reads TGTGCCAGCAGCGTAGATGTAGGGGGCCGGGGCTACACCTTC. Residues: CASSVDVGGRGYTF.

V usage is TRBV5-1 and J usage is TRBJ1-4; the match to TRBD1 covers 10 bases. This CDR3 contains 15 residues. The trim removed 4 bases at V and 3 bases at J, leaving 3 bases unmatched. Germline V gene data show CDR1 as SGHRS and CDR2 as YFSETQ. This CDR3 is CASSRQGAANEKLFF. The CDR3 region has the DNA TGCGCCAGCAGCCGACAGGGGGCGGCTAATGAAAAACTGTTTTTT. Variable domain in full (rest from reference TRBV5-1 and TRBJ1-4): KAGVTQTPRYLIKTRGQQVTLSCSPISGHRSVSWYQQTPGQGLQFLFEYFSETQRNKGNFPGRFSGRQFSNSRSEMNVSTLELGDSALYLCASSRQGAANEKLFFGSGTQLSVL.

In DNA form, the CDR3 reads TGTGCCAGCAACGCGGGGAGCTATGGCTACACCTTC. This gives the protein CASNAGSYGYTF. The chain links TRBV7-2 to TRBJ1-2; D uncertain. With 7 bases removed from V and 4 bases from J, the gap between germline ends came to 10 bases. CDR3 length: 12 amino acids. CDR1 is SGHTA, CDR2 FQGNSA, per germline.

The chain recombines TRBV6-1 with TRBJ2-2, with a tentative D call TRBD1 (6 bases). CDR3 length: 15 residues. The V end was cut by 2 bases, the J end by 8 bases, with 15 bases between. Germline CDR1 reads MNHNS; CDR2 reads SASEGT. The CDR3 DNA reads TGTGCCAGCAGTGAACTACAGGGTTCATCAGGGGAGCTGTTTTTT. Its translation: CASSELQGSSGELFF.

CDR3 amino acids: CASSEWGIQGFNQPQHF. The DNA of the CDR3 is TGTGCCAGCAGTGAATGGGGGATACAGGGGTTTAATCAGCCCCAGCATTTT. The chain combines TRBV6-1 with TRBJ1-5; 7 bases are shared with TRBD1. V lost 2 bases to trimming and J lost 4 bases; unmatched junction nucleotides: 11. The germline CDR1 and CDR2 sequences are MNHNS and SASEGT. The CDR3 is made up of 17 amino acids.

The chain employs TRBV7-2 and TRBJ2-3; D call uncertain. V shed 5 bases and J shed 5 bases, with 17 bases lying between them. Germline CDR1 and CDR2: SGHTA and FQGNSA. This CDR3 is built from 15 residues. For the CDR3, the DNA is TGTGCCAGCAGCCCCCTAGGAGCAGTGGGAGATACGCAGTATTTT. The encoded protein is CASSPLGAVGDTQYF.

This clone was picked up a small number of times. J is TRBJ1-1 and V is TRBV18, with D possibly TRBD1 on 6 matching bases. V was clipped by 6 bases and J by 5 bases, with 19 bases between them. In germline, CDR1 is KGHSH, CDR2 LQKENI. The CDR3 extends over 15 amino acids. CDR3 DNA sequence: TGTGCCAGCTCCCTACAACACCTTCAGGGGACTGAAGCTTTCTTT. Encoded protein: CASSLQHLQGTEAFF.

This clone was observed a single time. This chain joins TRBV27 and TRBJ1-6; maybe TRBD1 (6 bases). The germline V gene has CDR1 MNHEY and CDR2 SMNVEV (reference sequence). This CDR3 is 13 amino acids long. The V end lost 4 bases, the J end lost 8 bases, and 9 bases lay between the germline ends. The CDR3: CASSWGPDSPLHF. CDR3 nucleotide sequence: TGTGCCAGCAGTTGGGGGCCGGATTCACCCCTCCACTTT.

Only a few counts were recorded for this clone. This chain uses TRBV10-3 with TRBJ2-3, with 7 nucleotides matching TRBD1. Germline trimming cut 0 bases from V and 2 bases from J; bases unmatched to any gene: 2. Germline V gene sequence: CDR1 ENHRY, CDR2 SYGVKD. CDR3 length equals 15 residues. The CDR3 loop is CAISESTGLTDTQYF. The CDR3 nucleotides are TGTGCCATCAGTGAGTCGACAGGGCTCACAGATACGCAGTATTTT.

V usage is TRBV7-2 and J usage is TRBJ2-3; D may be TRBD1 (6 bases). CDR3 size: 15 residues. Germline CDR1 and CDR2: SGHTA and FQGNSA. Trimming shortened V by 1 base and J by 1 base, and 9 bases separated the two germline ends. CDR3 protein: CASSLGNRGTDTQYF. DNA of the CDR3: TGTGCCAGCAGCTTAGGCAACAGGGGCACAGATACGCAGTATTTT.

Only one count was recorded for this clone. This chain uses TRBV30 with TRBJ2-2; 16 nucleotides line up with TRBD2. J was trimmed by 2 bases and V by 1 base; bases with no gene match: 10. The CDR3 is made up of 20 amino acids. CDR1 is GTSNPN and CDR2 is SVGIG in the germline V gene (reference sequence). CDR3 amino acids: CAWSDTSGLAGGLNTGELFF. CDR3 coding DNA: TGTGCCTGGAGTGATACTTCGGGACTAGCGGGGGGGCTAAACACCGGGGAGCTGTTTTTT.

The genes are TRBV7-3 and TRBJ1-2; TRBD1 matches at 10 bases. The V gene's germline CDR1 is SGHTA and CDR2 FQGTGA. Trimming took 5 bases from V and 7 from J; bases not matched to a gene: 10. The CDR3 has 15 amino acids. CDR3 DNA sequence: TGTGCCAGCAGCCCCCTGGGGACAGGGGCGGGTGGCTACACCTTC. This encodes CASSPLGTGAGGYTF.

This sequence joins TRBV9 and TRBJ1-6; TRBD1 agrees at 9 bases. Germline V gives CDR1 SGDLS, CDR2 YYNGEE. This CDR3 contains 15 residues. V gave up 0 bases and J gave up 5 bases; unmatched junction bases: 0. The CDR3 DNA follows: TGTGCCAGCAGCGTAGGACAGGGGGATAATTCACCCCTCCACTTT. Amino acids: CASSVGQGDNSPLHF.

This clone has more than one count but fewer than ten. The chain recombines TRBV5-1 with TRBJ2-2; no clear D. Looked up from germline, CDR1 is SGHRS and CDR2 is YFSETQ. Trimming took off 4 bases at V and 6 bases at J, with 10 bases between the two ends. There are 13 residues in the CDR3. DNA of the CDR3: TGCGCCAGCAGCCAATTGGGCCCCGGGGAGCTGTTTTTT. Protein sequence: CASSQLGPGELFF.

The rearrangement uses TRBV4-3 and TRBJ2-5; D is unresolved. The J call may be incorrect, as the DNA end agrees better with TRBJ2-7. CDR1 and CDR2 (germline): LGHNA, YSLEER. The CDR3 runs to 14 residues. CDR3 DNA sequence: TGCGCCAGCAGCCAAGATACGACACTCGACGAGCAGTACTTC. Translating gives CASSQDTTLDEQYF.

The chain combines TRBV2 with TRBJ1-2; 7 bases fit TRBD1. With V trimmed by 0 bases and J by 8 bases, 3 bases remained unmatched. Germline V CDR1 and CDR2: SNHLY, FYNNEI. CDR3 size: 13 residues. The CDR3 reads CASSEAETGGYTF. The CDR3 nucleotides are TGTGCCAGCAGTGAAGCAGAGACAGGGGGCTACACCTTC.

The chain couples TRBV6-5 to TRBJ1-6; D not resolved. The CDR3 consists of 15 residues. Trimming took 7 bases from V and 6 from J, leaving 16 bases between them. CDR1 and CDR2 from the germline V gene are MNHEY and SVGAGI. CDR3: CASMRAALSNSPLHF. In nucleotides, the CDR3 is TGTGCCAGCATGCGAGCGGCACTGTCTAATTCACCCCTCCACTTT.

The chain has TRBV11-2 and TRBJ2-7, with D maybe TRBD1 (6 bases). Per germline, CDR1 SGHAT and CDR2 FQNNGV. The CDR3 consists of 15 residues. V was cut by 5 bases and J by 3 bases, with 17 bases left in between. CDR3 coding DNA: TGTGCCAGCAGCCTACTACTACAGGGTAGCTACGAGCAGTACTTC. Translated, it gives CASSLLLQGSYEQYF.

The rearrangement joins TRBV5-1 to TRBJ1-1, with 7 bases aligning to TRBD1. Germline assignment: CDR1 SGHRS and CDR2 YFSETQ. Unmatched junction bases numbered 7, after V lost 2 bases and J lost 3 bases. The CDR3 length is 15 residues. The CDR3 sequence is CASSLYRGYDTEAFF. The CDR3 bases are TGCGCCAGCAGCTTATACAGGGGATACGACACTGAAGCTTTCTTT.

V and J are TRBV7-9 and TRBJ2-3, with 7 positions matching TRBD1. The length of the CDR3 is 14 residues. V was clipped by 6 bases and J by 2 bases; unmatched bases: 5. The germline V gene encodes CDR1 SEHNR and CDR2 FQNEAQ (reference sequence). The CDR3 DNA reads as TGTGCCAGCAGATTTACAGGGGACACAGATACGCAGTATTTT. Protein product: CASRFTGDTDTQYF.

This clone came up a few times. This same CDR3 is encoded by further DNA sequences in the sample. The chain combines TRBV9 with TRBJ1-1; TRBD1 matches at 9 bases. V was clipped by 3 bases and J by 5 bases; unmatched bases: 5. The V gene's germline CDR1 is SGDLS and CDR2 YYNGEE. This CDR3 spans 14 amino acids. The CDR3 loop reads CASSETGGRTEAFF. CDR3 DNA sequence: TGTGCCAGCAGCGAGACAGGGGGGAGAACTGAAGCTTTCTTT.

This chain uses TRBV4-1 with TRBJ2-7; the D is unclear. With 3 bases removed from V and 2 bases from J, the gap between germline ends came to 8 bases. Germline values: CDR1 MGHRA, CDR2 YSYEKL. The length of the CDR3 is 13 residues. Here the CDR3 DNA reads TGCGCCAGCAGCCACGACAAGGCCTACGAGCAGTACTTC. Residues: CASSHDKAYEQYF.

The chain carries TRBV19 and TRBJ1-1, with unresolved D. Germline values: CDR1 LNHDA, CDR2 SQIVND (reference sequence). The CDR3 is made up of 12 amino acids. Trimming cost V 7 bases and J 3 bases, with 9 bases left between them. CDR3 coding DNA: TGTGCCAGTAAAAACAGTCACACTGAAGCTTTCTTT. Translated: CASKNSHTEAFF.